This record concerns one T cell receptor (beta chain) sequence. The data derive from a study of blood T cell repertoires in COVID-19. The wider study: The United States, Italy and Spain were the sources of the acute and convalescent COVID-19 samples. PBMCs, B-cell-depleted T cells, or T cells provided the cDNA or gDNA that made up the material.

The authors' processing: Nucleated cell number was recorded as an estimate derived from reference gene primer amplification. Sequencing was performed with immunoSEQ multiplex PCR; in TCRdb, only in-frame clones are kept and a portion is missing. The V and J calls and the clone size are those of that table, but D and trimming were determined from the DNA. The sample has tens of thousands of clones; about 80% are singletons. The germline gives CDR1 SGHRS, CDR2 YFSETQ. V was clipped by 4 bases and J by 1 base; unmatched bases: 6. This CDR3 is 15 amino acids long. Sequenced material: peripheral blood. This sequence joins TRBV5-1 and TRBJ1-1; 8 bases fit TRBD1. This sequence originates from a man aged 65 to 85 with acute or convalescent COVID-19. The CDR3 DNA is TGCGCCAGCAGCCCCTGGACAGGGTCGAACACTGAAGCTTTCTTT. Protein product: CASSPWTGSNTEAFF.